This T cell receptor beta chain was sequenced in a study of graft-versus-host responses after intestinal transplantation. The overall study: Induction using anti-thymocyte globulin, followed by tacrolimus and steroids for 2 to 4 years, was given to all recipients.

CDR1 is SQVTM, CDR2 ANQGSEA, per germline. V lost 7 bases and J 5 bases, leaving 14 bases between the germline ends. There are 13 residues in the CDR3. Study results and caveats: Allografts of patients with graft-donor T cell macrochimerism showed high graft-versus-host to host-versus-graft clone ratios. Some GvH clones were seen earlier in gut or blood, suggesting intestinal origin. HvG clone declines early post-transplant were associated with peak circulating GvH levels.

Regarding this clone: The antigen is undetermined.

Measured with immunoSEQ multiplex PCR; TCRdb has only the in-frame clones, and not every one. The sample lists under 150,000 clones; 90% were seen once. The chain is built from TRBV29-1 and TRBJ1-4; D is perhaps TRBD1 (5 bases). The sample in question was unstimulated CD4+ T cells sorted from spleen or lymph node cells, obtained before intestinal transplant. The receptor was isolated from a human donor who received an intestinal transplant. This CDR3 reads CSALGEGNEKLFF. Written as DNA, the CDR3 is TGCAGCGCCCTAGGGGAGGGGAATGAAAAACTGTTTTTT.